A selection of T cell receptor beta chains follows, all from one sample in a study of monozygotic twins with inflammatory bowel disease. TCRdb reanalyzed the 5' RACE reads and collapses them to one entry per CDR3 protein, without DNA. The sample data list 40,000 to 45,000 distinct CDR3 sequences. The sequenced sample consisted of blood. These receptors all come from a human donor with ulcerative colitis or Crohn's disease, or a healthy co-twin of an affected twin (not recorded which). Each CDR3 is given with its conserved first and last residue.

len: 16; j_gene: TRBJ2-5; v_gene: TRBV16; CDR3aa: CASSPRSGGLEETQYF
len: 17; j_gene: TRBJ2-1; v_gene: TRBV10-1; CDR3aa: CASSPRTSGGINNEQFF
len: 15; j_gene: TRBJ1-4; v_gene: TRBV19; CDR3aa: CASSTKWAANEKLFF
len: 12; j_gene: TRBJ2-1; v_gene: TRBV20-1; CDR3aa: CSARDRGNEQFF
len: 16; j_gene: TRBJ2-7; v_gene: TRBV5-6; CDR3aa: CASSLMGEGAVYEQYF
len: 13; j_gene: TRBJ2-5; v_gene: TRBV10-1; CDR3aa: CASSDGPRETQYF
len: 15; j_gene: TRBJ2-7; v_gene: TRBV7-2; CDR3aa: CASSLDRGISYEQYF
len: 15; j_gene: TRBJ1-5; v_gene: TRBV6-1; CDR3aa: CASSRQGLSNQPQHF
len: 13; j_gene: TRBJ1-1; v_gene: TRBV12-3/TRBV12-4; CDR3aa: CASSSGLGTEAFF
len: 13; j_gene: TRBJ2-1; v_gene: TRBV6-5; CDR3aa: CASSLTGAGEQFF
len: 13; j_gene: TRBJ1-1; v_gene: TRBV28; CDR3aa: CASSLDGGSKAFF
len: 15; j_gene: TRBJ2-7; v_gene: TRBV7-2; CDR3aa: CASSLDGWVGYEQYF
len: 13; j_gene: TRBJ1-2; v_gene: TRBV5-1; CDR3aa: CASGRQGAFGYTF
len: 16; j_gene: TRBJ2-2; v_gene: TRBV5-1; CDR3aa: CASSLTLMLQGGELFF
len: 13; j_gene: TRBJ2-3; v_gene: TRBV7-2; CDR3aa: CASSLAYSDTQYF
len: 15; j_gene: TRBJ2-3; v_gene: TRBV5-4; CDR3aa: CASSLGLVSTDTQYF
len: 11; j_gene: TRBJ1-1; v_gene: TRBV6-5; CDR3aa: CASKRTGEAFF
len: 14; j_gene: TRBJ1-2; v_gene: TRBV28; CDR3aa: CASSAPGIHNGYTF
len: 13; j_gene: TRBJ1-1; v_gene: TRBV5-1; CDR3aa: CASSRGDSREAFF
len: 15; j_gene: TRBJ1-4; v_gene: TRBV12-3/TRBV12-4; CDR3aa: CASSFGRGAGEKLFF